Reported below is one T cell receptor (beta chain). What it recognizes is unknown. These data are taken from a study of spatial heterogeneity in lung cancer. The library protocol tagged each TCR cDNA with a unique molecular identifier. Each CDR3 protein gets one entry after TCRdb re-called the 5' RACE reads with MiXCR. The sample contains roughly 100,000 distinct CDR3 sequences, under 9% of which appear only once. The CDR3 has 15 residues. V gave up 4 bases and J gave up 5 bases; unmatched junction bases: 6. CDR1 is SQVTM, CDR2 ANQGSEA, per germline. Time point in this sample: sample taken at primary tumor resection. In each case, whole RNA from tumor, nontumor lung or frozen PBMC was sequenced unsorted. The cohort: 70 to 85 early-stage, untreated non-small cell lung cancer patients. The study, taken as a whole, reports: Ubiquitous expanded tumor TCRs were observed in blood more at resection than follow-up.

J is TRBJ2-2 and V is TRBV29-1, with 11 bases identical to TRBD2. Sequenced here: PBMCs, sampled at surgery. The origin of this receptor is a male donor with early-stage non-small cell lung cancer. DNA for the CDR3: TGCAGCGTTGGAACTAGCGGGAGCATAACCGGGGAGCTGTTTTTT. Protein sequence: CSVGTSGSITGELFF.